The subject of this entry is one TCR beta chain. Its target is not known. Germline V lookup: CDR1 SNHLY, CDR2 FYNNEI. The CDR3 has 15 residues. V trimming: 5 bases; J trimming: 6 bases; junction bases outside the gene matches: 7. This sample stems from a study of cytomegalovirus exposure and HLA in healthy donors. Whole-study results and caveats: Investigators reported about 160 TCR beta chains as tied to cytomegalovirus. As was reported, the classifier diagnosed cytomegalovirus status with high specificity and sensitivity.

Amplification used 60 Vbeta primers and 13 Jbeta primers. The protocol was immunoSEQ multiplex PCR, while the TCRdb copy is restricted to in-frame clones and leaves out a portion. This sample's table has 130,000 or so clones. The receptor was isolated from a woman in her thirties or forties in good health and CMV-seropositive. The sequencing sample was made of PBMCs. The V and J genes are TRBV2 and TRBJ2-1; 10 bases line up with TRBD2. CDR3 protein: CASSHTSGMRNEQFF. The CDR3, as DNA: TGTGCCAGCAGTCATACTAGCGGGATGCGCAATGAGCAGTTCTTC.